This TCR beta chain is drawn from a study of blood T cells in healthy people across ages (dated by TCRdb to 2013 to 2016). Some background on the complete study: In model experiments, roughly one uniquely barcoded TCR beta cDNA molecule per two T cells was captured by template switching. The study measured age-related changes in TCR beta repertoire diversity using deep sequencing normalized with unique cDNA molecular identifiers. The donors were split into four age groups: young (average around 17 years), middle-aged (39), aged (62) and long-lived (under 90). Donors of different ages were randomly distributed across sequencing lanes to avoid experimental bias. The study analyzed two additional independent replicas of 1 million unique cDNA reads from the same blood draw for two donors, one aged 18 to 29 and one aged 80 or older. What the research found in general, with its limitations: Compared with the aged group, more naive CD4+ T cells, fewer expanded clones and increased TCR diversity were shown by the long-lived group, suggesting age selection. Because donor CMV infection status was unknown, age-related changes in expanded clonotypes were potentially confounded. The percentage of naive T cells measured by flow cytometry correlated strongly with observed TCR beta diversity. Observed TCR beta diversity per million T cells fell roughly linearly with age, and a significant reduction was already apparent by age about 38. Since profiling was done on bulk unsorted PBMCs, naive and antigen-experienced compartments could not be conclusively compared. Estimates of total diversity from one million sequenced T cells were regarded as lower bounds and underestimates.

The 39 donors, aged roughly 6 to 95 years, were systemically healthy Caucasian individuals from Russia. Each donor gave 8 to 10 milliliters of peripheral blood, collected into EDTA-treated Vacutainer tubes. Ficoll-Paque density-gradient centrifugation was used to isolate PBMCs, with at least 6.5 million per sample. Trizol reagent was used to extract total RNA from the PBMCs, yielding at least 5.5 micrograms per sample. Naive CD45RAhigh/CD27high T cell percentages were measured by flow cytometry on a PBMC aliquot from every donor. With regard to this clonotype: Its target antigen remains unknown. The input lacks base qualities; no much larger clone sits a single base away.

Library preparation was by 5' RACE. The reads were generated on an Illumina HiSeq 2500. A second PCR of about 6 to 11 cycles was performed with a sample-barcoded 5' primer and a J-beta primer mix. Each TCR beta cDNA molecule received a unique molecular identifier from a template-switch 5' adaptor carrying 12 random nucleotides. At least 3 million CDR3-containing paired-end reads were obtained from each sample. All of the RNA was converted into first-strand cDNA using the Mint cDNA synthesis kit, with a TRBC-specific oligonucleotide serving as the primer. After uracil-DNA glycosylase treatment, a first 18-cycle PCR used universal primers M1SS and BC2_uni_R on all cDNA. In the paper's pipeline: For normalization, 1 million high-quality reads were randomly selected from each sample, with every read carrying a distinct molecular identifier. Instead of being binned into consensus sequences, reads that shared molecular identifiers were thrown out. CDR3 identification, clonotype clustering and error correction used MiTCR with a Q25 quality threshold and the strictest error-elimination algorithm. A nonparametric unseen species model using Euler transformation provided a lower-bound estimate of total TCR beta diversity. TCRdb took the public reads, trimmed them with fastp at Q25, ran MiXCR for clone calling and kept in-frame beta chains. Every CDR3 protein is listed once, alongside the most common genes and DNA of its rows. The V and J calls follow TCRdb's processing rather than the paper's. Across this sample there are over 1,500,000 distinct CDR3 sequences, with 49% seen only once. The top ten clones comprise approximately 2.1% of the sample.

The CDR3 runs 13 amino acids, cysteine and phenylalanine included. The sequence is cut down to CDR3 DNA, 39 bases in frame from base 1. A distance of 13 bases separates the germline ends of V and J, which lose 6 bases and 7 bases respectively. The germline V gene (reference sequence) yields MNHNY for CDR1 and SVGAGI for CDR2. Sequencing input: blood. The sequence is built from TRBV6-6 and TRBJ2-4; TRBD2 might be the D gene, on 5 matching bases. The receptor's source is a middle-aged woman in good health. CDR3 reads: CASSATEGNIQYF. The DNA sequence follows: TGTGCCAGCAGCGCCACCGAGGGCAACATTCAGTACTTC.